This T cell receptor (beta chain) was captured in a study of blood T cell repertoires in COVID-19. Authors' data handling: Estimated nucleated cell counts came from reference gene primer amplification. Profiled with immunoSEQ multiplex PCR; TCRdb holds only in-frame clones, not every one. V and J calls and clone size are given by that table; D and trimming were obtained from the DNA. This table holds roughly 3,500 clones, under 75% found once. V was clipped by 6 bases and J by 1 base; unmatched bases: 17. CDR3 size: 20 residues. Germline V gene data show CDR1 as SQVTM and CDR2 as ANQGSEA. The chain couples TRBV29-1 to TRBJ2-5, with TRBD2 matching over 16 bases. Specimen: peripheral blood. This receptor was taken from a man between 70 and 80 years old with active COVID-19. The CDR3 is CSVKGTEGTSGGAVQETQYF. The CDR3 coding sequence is TGCAGCGTGAAGGGGACGGAAGGGACTAGCGGGGGGGCGGTCCAAGAGACCCAGTACTTC.